The entry below describes one T cell receptor (beta chain). What it binds is unknown. These data originate in a study of cytomegalovirus exposure and HLA in healthy donors. Whole-study findings and limits: Several top significant clusters appeared, in a later analysis, to be linked to common viral pathogens. Excluded were some V segments that proved indistinguishable, including TRBV6-2 and TRBV6-3. TCR beta chains numbering roughly 150 were designated cytomegalovirus-associated. Across donors, most TCRs were seen rarely, yet some public ones were widespread.

The CDR3 sequence is 15 residues long. Germline values: CDR1 SGHDT, CDR2 YYEEEE. The V and J ends lost 5 bases and 5 bases, in that order; junction bases with no gene match: 10. In the PCR, 60 Vbeta and 13 Jbeta primers were used. TCRdb's copy holds only in-frame clones and misses some; the assay was immunoSEQ multiplex PCR. Among around 91,000 clones listed, roughly 78% were seen once. The V gene is TRBV5-6, the J gene TRBJ2-5; 9 bases match TRBD2. Sample: PBMCs. The sequence was obtained from a woman in her 40s in good health and CMV-seropositive. CDR3 residues: CASSSEAGGWETQYF. DNA for the CDR3: TGTGCCAGCAGTTCTGAGGCGGGAGGGTGGGAGACCCAGTACTTC.